The sequence of this TCR beta chain was determined in a study of blood T cell repertoires in COVID-19. Study information: Material from acute and convalescent COVID-19 was sourced from the United States, Italy and Spain. PBMCs, B-cell-depleted T cells, or T cells were the source of the cDNA or gDNA that made up the material.

Authors' data handling: Nucleated cell number was recorded as an estimate derived from reference gene primer amplification. Repertoires were generated with immunoSEQ multiplex PCR, while TCRdb's copy carries only in-frame clones and drops some. For V, J and clone size, that table is used; D and trimming come from the DNA. The sample yields some 100,000 clones, about 91% seen once. The CDR3 runs 15 residues. Germline CDR1 is SGHKS and CDR2 is YYEKEE (reference sequence). J lost 0 bases, V lost 6 bases, and 2 bases had no gene match. The sequence was obtained from a human donor in a cohort sampled during active COVID-19. The chain recombines TRBV5-5 with TRBJ2-1; 11 bases match TRBD2. The sample comprised peripheral blood. DNA for the CDR3: TGTGCCAGCATTACTAGCGGGAGCTCCTACAATGAGCAGTTCTTC. It translates to CASITSGSSYNEQFF.